Each of the 12 T cell receptor beta chains below was sequenced from the same sample in a study of graft-versus-host responses after intestinal transplantation. Repertoires were generated with immunoSEQ multiplex PCR, while TCRdb's copy carries only in-frame clones and drops some. The table shows about 88,000 clones, with roughly 88% occurring only once. These receptors' antigens are unknown. This specimen was unstimulated CD4+ T cells sorted from spleen or lymph node cells, taken before intestinal transplant. These receptors were obtained from a human donor who received an intestinal transplant.

The J gene is TRBJ2-7, the V gene TRBV6-5; 9 bases map to TRBD2. The junction had 1 base not matched to a gene; V was cut back by 7 bases and J by 0 bases. The CDR3 is made up of 13 amino acids. The germline V gene encodes CDR1 MNHEY and CDR2 SVGAGI. DNA of the CDR3: TGTGCCAGCAAGCGGGGGGCCTCCTACGAGCAGTACTTC. Its translation is CASKRGASYEQYF.

This chain joins TRBV7-3 and TRBJ1-1; no definite D call. V was pared by 5 bases and J by 6 bases, with 16 bases between. The CDR3 loop spans 14 amino acids. The germline V gene has CDR1 SGHTA and CDR2 FQGTGA. The CDR3 nucleotides read TGTGCCAGCAGCCCCCAAGCGGGCAGCTCTGAAGCTTTCTTT. It specifies CASSPQAGSSEAFF.

V is TRBV5-1 and J is TRBJ2-7; 10 nucleotides align to TRBD1. The CDR3 is 14 amino acids. V lost 2 bases to trimming and J lost 7 bases; unmatched junction nucleotides: 6. Germline CDR1 SGHRS, CDR2 YFSETQ. The CDR3 here is CASSFDRGLGEQYF. The CDR3, as DNA: TGCGCCAGCAGCTTTGACAGGGGGCTAGGTGAGCAGTACTTC.

This clone was seen a few times. The chain joins TRBV18 to TRBJ2-7, with TRBD2 as a possible D gene (7 bases). Trimming stripped 4 bases from V and 0 bases from J, with 13 bases between. Germline values: CDR1 KGHSH, CDR2 LQKENI. CDR3 length: 15 residues. The CDR3 here is CASSQKGGDSYEQYF. CDR3 in DNA: TGTGCCAGCTCACAAAAGGGGGGGGACTCCTACGAGCAGTACTTC.

V and J are TRBV2 and TRBJ2-5, with TRBD2 matching 9 bases. The CDR3 spans 15 residues. J gave up 1 base and V 7 bases, and 7 bases lay outside the gene matches. Germline CDR1 and CDR2: SNHLY and FYNNEI. In DNA, the CDR3 is TGTGCCAGCACCACACTAGCGGGCCCCCAAGAGACCCAGTACTTC. Translation: CASTTLAGPQETQYF. Using reference TRBV2 and TRBJ2-5 for the parts outside the CDR3, the full variable domain is EPEVTQTPSHQVTQMGQEVILRCVPISNHLYFYWYRQILGQKVEFLVSFYNNEISEKSEIFDDQFSVERPDGSNFTLKIRSTKLEDSAMYFCASTTLAGPQETQYFGPGTRLLVL.

This rearrangement joins TRBV9 to TRBJ2-2; 7 bases fit TRBD2. The V gene end was trimmed by 0 bases and the J gene end by 3 bases; junction bases not matched to a gene: 8. The germline V gene encodes CDR1 SGDLS and CDR2 YYNGEE. The CDR3 runs to 17 residues. The CDR3 sequence is CASSVASTSRYTGELFF. DNA for the CDR3: TGTGCCAGCAGCGTAGCATCGACTAGCCGATACACCGGGGAGCTGTTTTTT.

This chain links TRBV19 with TRBJ1-2, with 7 bases lining up with TRBD1. The CDR3 is 13 amino acids. With 6 bases clipped from V and 4 bases from J, the junction kept 5 bases outside the gene matches. Germline values: CDR1 LNHDA, CDR2 SQIVND (reference sequence). The CDR3 protein is CASSHGDSYGYTF. In DNA form, the CDR3 reads TGTGCCAGTAGCCATGGGGACAGCTATGGCTACACCTTC.

This clone has a handful of counts. The chain has TRBV4-2 and TRBJ1-5; 7 bases are shared with TRBD1. Germline assignment: CDR1 LGHNA and CDR2 YNFKEQ. CDR3 length equals 16 residues. The V segment lost 1 base and the J segment 5 bases; nucleotides outside the gene matches: 8. The CDR3 DNA follows: TGTGCCAGCAGCCAAGCCGACAGGGTCACCCATCAGCCCCAGCATTTT. Translated, it gives CASSQADRVTHQPQHF.

The V call is TRBV19, the J call TRBJ1-6; the D is unclear. The CDR3 covers 15 residues. Germline V gene lookup returns CDR1 LNHDA and CDR2 SQIVND (reference sequence). Between the trimmed V and J ends, which lost 6 bases and 3 bases, there was a span of 12 bases. In DNA, the CDR3 is TGTGCCAGTAGAAACTGGGCTGGCTATAATTCACCCCTCCACTTT. It yields the protein CASRNWAGYNSPLHF. Full variable domain (remainder filled in from reference TRBV19 and TRBJ1-6): DGGITQSPKYLFRKEGQNVTLSCEQNLNHDAMYWYRQDPGQGLRLIYYSQIVNDFQKGDIAEGYSVSREKKESFPLTVTSAQKNPTAFYLCASRNWAGYNSPLHFGNGTRLTVT.

J is TRBJ1-2 and V is TRBV6-1; 9 bases fit TRBD1. V shed 4 bases and J 8 bases; nucleotides not matched to a gene: 8. This CDR3 is built from 14 residues. Germline values: CDR1 MNHNS, CDR2 SASEGT. This CDR3 reads CASSATGGKYGYTF. CDR3 nucleotide sequence: TGTGCCAGCAGTGCGACAGGGGGAAAATACGGCTACACCTTC.

The chain has TRBV18 and TRBJ1-2; 7 bases line up with TRBD1. The CDR3 spans 14 residues. The V gene end was trimmed by 0 bases and the J gene end by 7 bases; junction bases not matched to a gene: 5. Germline CDR1 KGHSH, CDR2 LQKENI. The CDR3 DNA reads as TGTGCCAGCTCACCACCGAGCCAGGGGGGTGGCTACACCTTC. This codes for CASSPPSQGGGYTF.

The V gene is TRBV5-1, the J gene TRBJ2-5; D unclear. Germline V CDR1 and CDR2: SGHRS, YFSETQ. There are 14 residues in the CDR3. Trimming stripped 2 bases from V and 2 bases from J, with 10 bases between. CDR3 residues: CASSFSPTQETQYF. CDR3 nucleotides: TGCGCCAGCAGCTTTAGCCCTACACAAGAGACCCAGTACTTC.